Listed below are T cell receptor beta chains from one sample, sequenced in a study of fetal regulatory T cell absence and autoimmunity. Sequenced by immunoSEQ multiplex PCR; TCRdb stores in-frame clones only, minus some. The table has some 87,000 clones, roughly 78% seen once. Sequencing used pancreas tissue. These receptors were taken from a male donor with IPEX syndrome. Each CDR3 is given without its conserved first and last residue.

v_call: TRBV6-1
cdr3_length: 13
cdr3_aa: ASSERWDSNQPQH

v_call: TRBV10-1
cdr3_length: 15
cdr3_aa: ASSEYFQGGSGNTIY

v_call: TRBV19
cdr3_length: 12
cdr3_aa: ASQDTLKRETQY

v_call: TRBV10-3
cdr3_length: 13
cdr3_aa: AISESGQGSTEAF

v_call: TRBV4-3
cdr3_length: 13
cdr3_aa: ASSQEAGTTDTQY

v_call: TRBV15
cdr3_length: 13
cdr3_aa: ATSRKIATNEKLF

v_call: TRBV19
cdr3_length: 15
cdr3_aa: ASSILAGAPSYNEQF

v_call: TRBV5-4
cdr3_length: 14
cdr3_aa: ASSRDSPSGKETQY

v_call: TRBV11-3
cdr3_length: 16
cdr3_aa: ASSLVNRRGPTNYGYT

v_call: TRBV13
cdr3_length: 13
cdr3_aa: ASSLERDPSYEQY

v_call: TRBV5-1
cdr3_length: 12
cdr3_aa: ASSLGGSNQPQH

v_call: TRBV19
cdr3_length: 13
cdr3_aa: ASSIGAGTLYGYT

v_call: TRBV5-8
cdr3_length: 15
cdr3_aa: ASSLSLRVENTGELF

v_call: TRBV9
cdr3_length: 12
cdr3_aa: ASSVEGASGGQY

v_call: TRBV11-3
cdr3_length: 10
cdr3_aa: ASSLGGSAQY

v_call: TRBV2
cdr3_length: 12
cdr3_aa: ASSTLGRGAEAF

v_call: TRBV27
cdr3_length: 10
cdr3_aa: ASSLGPDTQY

v_call: TRBV6-5
cdr3_length: 9
cdr3_aa: ASSYSYGYT

v_call: TRBV7-9
cdr3_length: 14
cdr3_aa: ASSLSLGHLNEKLF

v_call: TRBV6-5
cdr3_length: 14
cdr3_aa: ASSYSYYDRDYGYT

v_call: TRBV19
cdr3_length: 11
cdr3_aa: ASGPASTGGYT

v_call: TRBV30
cdr3_length: 9
cdr3_aa: AWQTRYMPY

v_call: TRBV4-2
cdr3_length: 15
cdr3_aa: ASSQEGTSGGYNEQF

v_call: TRBV5-5
cdr3_length: 13
cdr3_aa: ASSLTSPSYNEQF

v_call: TRBV5-1
cdr3_length: 13
cdr3_aa: ASSLRASGSSEQY

v_call: TRBV4-2
cdr3_length: 12
cdr3_aa: ASSQGGPRISQY

v_call: TRBV9
cdr3_length: 14
cdr3_aa: ASSVGLAGVRETQY

v_call: TRBV5-1
cdr3_length: 14
cdr3_aa: ASSGRTSSDTGELF

v_call: TRBV5-1
cdr3_length: 12
cdr3_aa: ASSFDLRGYEQY

v_call: TRBV27
cdr3_length: 15
cdr3_aa: ASSLSPAGAGYYEQY

v_call: TRBV18
cdr3_length: 15
cdr3_aa: ASSPRYSPADTDTQY

v_call: TRBV4-2
cdr3_length: 12
cdr3_aa: ASSQERLSYEQY

v_call: TRBV30
cdr3_length: 10
cdr3_aa: AWSDRGDTQY

v_call: TRBV9
cdr3_length: 12
cdr3_aa: ASSVSGRNYEQY

v_call: TRBV18
cdr3_length: 12
cdr3_aa: ASSPPGAKNIQY

v_call: TRBV6-5
cdr3_length: 12
cdr3_aa: AISDFGVNYGYT

v_call: TRBV4-2
cdr3_length: 14
cdr3_aa: ASSQDLDRLTYEQY

v_call: TRBV7-6
cdr3_length: 14
cdr3_aa: ASSLYSRSGANVLT